Listed here are 21 T cell receptor beta chains from one sample, sequenced in a study of read filtering for tumor transcriptome and immune sequencing. From roughly 390 ng of RNA, a library with molecular barcoded alpha/delta and beta/gamma adaptors was made. TCRdb independently ran MiXCR on the reads; one entry per CDR3 protein. This sample has about 39,000 distinct CDR3 sequences; 14% occur once, and the top ten carry less than 20%. Sequenced sample: a population of CD138-negative cells sorted from bone marrow. These receptors came from a donor aged 40 or over with multiple myeloma.

Worth noting for this clonotype: At one of its ends the junction is not consistent with the germline gene, which may arise from a read error. The rearrangement links TRBV5-1 to TRBJ1-1; possible D gene TRBD1, 6 bases. Germline V gives CDR1 SGHRS, CDR2 YFSETQ. The CDR3 covers 13 residues. CDR3 amino acids: CASSLRGDTEDFF. In DNA form, the CDR3 reads TGCGCCAGCAGTTTGAGGGGGGACACTGAAGATTTCTTT.

This clonotype was picked up many times. V and J are TRBV6-2 or TRBV6-3 and TRBJ1-5; D remains ambiguous. This CDR3 has 16 amino acids. The V end was cut by 2 bases, the J end by 5 bases, with 16 bases between. Germline-derived CDR1 and CDR2 are MNHEY and SVGEGT. The CDR3 spells CASSYTAARPHQPQHF. The CDR3 DNA is TGTGCCAGCAGTTACACCGCGGCTCGCCCCCATCAGCCCCAGCATTTT.

This chain links TRBV12-3 or TRBV12-4 with TRBJ1-5; weak D call: TRBD1 (5 bases). The CDR3 length is 15 residues. Trimming shortened V by 7 bases and J by 6 bases, and 19 bases separated the two germline ends. The CDR3 DNA follows: TGTGCCAGCACCCTGGGGGTCGCGGGGGGTCAGCCCCAGCATTTT. Amino acid sequence: CASTLGVAGGQPQHF.

This clonotype was seen many times. The chain links TRBV20-1 to TRBJ2-2; 13 bases are shared with TRBD2. The V and J ends lost 3 bases and 2 bases, in that order; junction bases with no gene match: 6. In germline, CDR1 is DFQATT, CDR2 SNEGSKA (reference sequence). The CDR3 is 17 amino acids. CDR3 DNA: TGCAGTGCTAGGGGGGGACTAGCGGGGCGTAACACCGGGGAGCTGTTTTTT. Protein sequence: CSARGGLAGRNTGELFF.

This clonotype was recorded at least ten times. The chain joins TRBV5-1 to TRBJ2-7; perhaps TRBD1 as D (5 bases). The V gene's germline CDR1 is SGHRS and CDR2 YFSETQ. This CDR3 has 14 amino acids. Between the trimmed V and J ends, which lost 0 bases and 3 bases, there was a span of 10 bases. CDR3 amino acids: CASSLVAGNYEQYF. The CDR3 bases are TGCGCCAGCAGCTTGGTAGCAGGGAACTACGAGCAGTACTTC.

The chain employs TRBV19 and TRBJ2-6, with D uncertain. V lost 5 bases and J 0 bases, leaving 14 bases between the germline ends. The V gene's germline CDR1 is LNHDA and CDR2 SQIVND (reference sequence). This CDR3 has 17 amino acids. In nucleotides, the CDR3 is TGTGCCAGTAGTTCGAAGCGACCGAGCTCTGGGGCCAACGTCCTGACTTTC. This translates into CASSSKRPSSGANVLTF. Filled out from reference TRBV19 and TRBJ2-6, the complete variable domain reads DGGITQSPKYLFRKEGQNVTLSCEQNLNHDAMYWYRQDPGQGLRLIYYSQIVNDFQKGDIAEGYSVSREKKESFPLTVTSAQKNPTAFYLCASSSKRPSSGANVLTFGAGSRLTVL.

This clonotype was recorded at least ten times. The gene calls are TRBV29-1 and TRBJ1-2; the match to TRBD1 covers 7 bases. Germline CDR1 and CDR2: SQVTM and ANQGSEA. The J segment lost 4 bases and the V segment lost 6 bases, leaving 5 bases of the junction unmatched. This CDR3 comprises 12 residues. CDR3 protein: CSVRRTGYGYTF. The CDR3 nucleotides are TGCAGCGTCCGGCGGACAGGCTATGGCTACACCTTC.

This clonotype occurred many times. The chain joins TRBV9 to TRBJ1-2, with D hard to call. Deletions cut 4 bases from V and 9 bases from J, with 22 bases between. Germline V lookup: CDR1 SGDLS, CDR2 YYNGEE. CDR3 length: 15 residues. In DNA, the CDR3 is TGTGCCAGCAGCCCCCACAGATCGATGGGCGCGAGCTACACCTTC. Translating it yields CASSPHRSMGASYTF.

Points on this clonotype: Since a much larger clone is just one base distant, this may be a read error. The chain combines TRBV7-2 with TRBJ1-4; D gene unclear. Trimming stripped 4 bases from V and 0 bases from J, with 12 bases between. Per the germline V gene, CDR1 is SGHTA and CDR2 is FQGNSA. This CDR3 is built from 16 residues. CDR3 coding DNA: TGTGCCAGCAGCTCCCACCAGTTTCCAACTAATGAAAAACTGTTTTTT. Protein sequence: CASSSHQFPTNEKLFF. The entire variable domain, with the rest obtained from reference TRBV7-2 and TRBJ1-4, is as follows: GAGVSQSPSNKVTEKGKDVELRCDPISGHTALYWYRQSLGQGLEFLIYFQGNSAPDKSGLPSDRFSAERTGGSVSTLTIQRTQQEDSAVYLCASSSHQFPTNEKLFFGSGTQLSVL.

The table lists this clonotype with many counts. The V and J genes are TRBV19 and TRBJ1-5; 11 bases are shared with TRBD1. CDR3 length: 15 residues. Trimming cost V 6 bases and J 4 bases; bases outside gene matches: 5. Germline CDR1 and CDR2: LNHDA and SQIVND (reference sequence). The CDR3 is CASRTGTGGNQPQHF. CDR3 coding DNA: TGTGCCAGTAGAACCGGGACAGGGGGGAATCAGCCCCAGCATTTT.

This clonotype has at least ten counts. The chain recombines TRBV7-6 with TRBJ2-7; D not certain. V lost 2 bases, J lost 4 bases, and 12 bases lay in between. CDR3 length: 14 amino acids. Germline CDR1 reads SGHVS; CDR2 reads FNYEAQ. CDR3 DNA sequence: TGTGCCAGCAGCTTACGTCCAGTCGGGTACGAGCAGTACTTC. Translating it yields CASSLRPVGYEQYF.

The chain has TRBV29-1 and TRBJ1-2, with D possibly TRBD1 on 6 matching bases. The CDR3 spans 11 residues. V was pared by 7 bases and J by 10 bases, with 16 bases between. CDR1 is SQVTM and CDR2 is ANQGSEA in the germline V gene. The CDR3 protein is CSGRTAMSYTF. The CDR3 nucleotides read TGCAGCGGAAGGACAGCTATGTCCTACACCTTC. Full variable domain (rest looked up from reference TRBV29-1 and TRBJ1-2): SAVISQKPSRDICQRGTSLTIQCQVDSQVTMMFWYRQQPGQSLTLIATANQGSEATYESGFVIDKFPISRPNLTFSTLTVSNMSPEDSSIYLCSGRTAMSYTFGSGTRLTVV.

Only a few counts were recorded for this clonotype. The V call is TRBV7-3, the J call TRBJ2-3, with D perhaps matching TRBD2 (6 bases). Germline CDR1 SGHTA, CDR2 FQGTGA. Trimming removed 3 bases from V and 4 bases from J, with 11 bases in between. This CDR3 comprises 14 residues. The CDR3 region is CASSLGPGADTQYF. The CDR3 coding sequence is TGTGCCAGCAGCTTGGGACCGGGGGCAGATACGCAGTATTTT.

The V and J genes are TRBV24-1 and TRBJ2-6; D not resolved. This CDR3 has 17 amino acids. Trimming took 2 bases from V and 0 from J, leaving 10 bases between them. In germline, CDR1 is KGHDR, CDR2 SFDVKD. This chain's CDR3 is CATSDSGRFSGANVLTF. CDR3 nucleotide sequence: TGTGCCACCAGTGATTCCGGACGGTTCTCTGGGGCCAACGTCCTGACTTTC.

As concerns this clonotype: The junction and the germline gene differ at one end; a read error may be behind it. The chain has TRBV20-1 and TRBJ2-1; D gene unclear. The CDR3 spans 16 residues. Germline V gene data show CDR1 as DFQATT and CDR2 as SNEGSKA (reference sequence). The CDR3 region has the DNA TGCAGTGCTAGATTTCCGCTTCGAGGCGGCTGCAATGAGCGGTTCTTC. It specifies CSARFPLRGGCNERFF.

The chain combines TRBV19 with TRBJ2-1; 9 nucleotides match TRBD2. Germline lookup yields CDR1 LNHDA and CDR2 SQIVND (reference sequence). The CDR3 is 14 residues long. V lost 1 base, J lost 6 bases, and 1 base stayed unmatched. In DNA, the CDR3 is TGTGCCAGTAGTATAGGCGGGAGGGGCAATGAGCAGTTCTTC. Amino acid sequence: CASSIGGRGNEQFF.

Notes on this clonotype: A much larger clone is a single base away; this may be a read error. The rearrangement joins TRBV4-1 to TRBJ2-7; a weak D match, TRBD2 (5 bases). CDR3 length: 13 residues. V lost 2 bases and J lost 9, with 14 bases in between. Germline-derived CDR1 and CDR2 are MGHRA and YSYEKL. The CDR3 DNA reads TGCGCCAGCAGCCAATACGGGGTAGTTGGGCAGTACTTC. This translates into CASSQYGVVGQYF.

This clonotype was picked up many times. The rearrangement joins TRBV28 to TRBJ1-5; D not certain. The CDR3 runs to 13 residues. The V end was cut by 7 bases, the J end by 8 bases, with 15 bases between. Germline V CDR1 and CDR2: MDHEN, SYDVKM. In nucleotides, the CDR3 is TGTGCCAGCACCTCCTTAGAAGGGAAGCCCCAGCATTTT. Protein sequence: CASTSLEGKPQHF.

This clonotype was seen repeatedly, ten times or more. The rearrangement links TRBV7-2 to TRBJ2-7; TRBD2 matches 13 bases. Germline CDR1 and CDR2: SGHTA and FQGNSA. J lost 5 bases, V lost 5 bases, and 3 bases had no gene match. The CDR3 runs to 14 residues. The CDR3 DNA reads as TGTGCCAGCAGCCCCGGGACTAGCGGGGACGAGCAGTACTTC. Protein product: CASSPGTSGDEQYF.

As regards this clonotype: A much larger clone sits a single nucleotide away, making a read error possible. The chain carries TRBV6-2 or TRBV6-3 and TRBJ1-5; TRBD1 might be the D (6 bases). This CDR3 comprises 14 residues. The germline V gene encodes CDR1 MNHEY and CDR2 SVGEGT. As DNA, the CDR3 is TGTGCCATTGCCGAGGGGGGAAGCAATCGGCCCCAGCATTTT. Residues: CAIAEGGSNRPQHF.

The J gene is TRBJ2-7, the V gene TRBV7-6; D is perhaps TRBD2 (5 bases). Between the trimmed V and J ends, which lost 0 bases and 3 bases, there was a span of 12 bases. CDR1 is SGHVS and CDR2 is FNYEAQ in the germline V gene. The CDR3 covers 15 residues. The CDR3 sequence: CASSLAGGLDYEQYF. The DNA for the CDR3 is TGTGCCAGCAGCTTAGCCGGCGGGCTAGACTACGAGCAGTACTTC.